This TCR beta chain is drawn from a study of Ad26.COV2.S vaccination and SARS-CoV-2 variants. Overall study context: Donor had been placed in the Ad26.COV2.S arm of the COV1001 trial. Study-level results: Spike-specific TCR breadth ran higher among vaccine recipients than placebo recipients.

The data were produced by immunoSEQ multiplex PCR, yet TCRdb's version contains in-frame clones alone and is incomplete. This sample has about 680,000 clones; about 90% occur once, and the top ten carry over 1.3%. Remarks on this clone: What it binds is unknown.

The treatment is: approximately 18 received Ad26.COV2.S at low or high dose, single or two shots; 5 received placebo; per-sample allocation not given. Day 63 after the first injection of vaccine or placebo was the sampling time. Wuhan-strain spike was delivered by a replication-incompetent Ad26 vector. This TCR came from a person aged 18-60 years who received the Ad26.COV2.S COVID-19 vaccine or a placebo. Here the sequenced sample was peripheral blood, taken in a trial of Ad26.COV2.S vaccine versus placebo.

The CDR3 sequence: CASSQEESLAKNIQYF. CDR3 bases: TGTGCCAGCAGCCAAGAAGAGTCACTAGCCAAAAACATTCAGTACTTC. The genes are TRBV4-2 and TRBJ2-4; D call uncertain. Deletions cut 0 bases from V and 0 bases from J, with 9 bases between. Germline CDR1 LGHNA, CDR2 YNFKEQ. This CDR3 is built from 16 residues.